This TCR beta chain came from a study of cytomegalovirus exposure and HLA in healthy donors. This CDR3 is built from 17 residues. Findings of the study overall: The classifier was said to identify cytomegalovirus status with high specificity and sensitivity. Rare TCR sequences predominated, though certain public TCRs were found in many donors. The finding came from a later analysis; first-cohort TCR clusters tended to co-occur in the approximately 120 validation repertoires. Researchers catalogued some 160 TCR beta chains as cytomegalovirus-associated.

Libraries were prepared by immunoSEQ multiplex PCR; TCRdb keeps only in-frame clonotypes and omits some of them. The sample lists roughly 140,000 clones, around 86% occurring once. Comment on this clone: What it recognizes is unknown.

The receptor comes from a man aged 18 to 30 in good health and CMV-seropositive. The material sequenced was PBMCs. The chain links TRBV21-1 to TRBJ2-7; the table names TRBD2, a call not compared with the DNA. TRBV21-1 is deemed a pseudogene. For the CDR3, the DNA is TGTGCCAGCAGCAATAAGGCCCCGGGGGGCGCAGAGTACGAGCAGTACTTC. Protein sequence: CASSNKAPGGAEYEQYF.